Listed here are 11 T cell receptor beta chains from one sample, sequenced in a study of T-cell memory formation after mild COVID-19. Each CDR3 protein gets one entry after TCRdb re-called the 5' RACE reads with MiXCR. The table has 400,000 or so distinct CDR3 sequences, around 20% seen once. Sequencing used PBMCs or a T cell subset sorted from them (not recorded which). The receptor source for this set is an adult woman who had mild COVID-19 (a few samples of this study predate the infection). Cell type and time point are not known.

The chain uses TRBV5-1 and TRBJ2-1; D may match TRBD1 or TRBD2 (6 bases each). Germline-derived CDR1 and CDR2 are SGHRS and YFSETQ. The CDR3 has 14 residues. V was trimmed by 5 bases and J by 7 bases, leaving 16 bases between them. This CDR3 is CASRKGGPYNEQFF. The CDR3 nucleotides are TGCGCCAGCAGAAAGGGGGGCCCATATAATGAGCAGTTCTTC. The variable domain in full, completed from reference TRBV5-1 and TRBJ2-1, reads KAGVTQTPRYLIKTRGQQVTLSCSPISGHRSVSWYQQTPGQGLQFLFEYFSETQRNKGNFPGRFSGRQFSNSRSEMNVSTLELGDSALYLCASRKGGPYNEQFFGPGTRLTVL.

This clonotype was observed a few times. The chain recombines TRBV5-1 with TRBJ2-2, with TRBD1 as a possible D gene (5 bases). Trimming took off 3 bases at V and 7 bases at J, with 10 bases between the two ends. This CDR3 region has 13 residues. Germline lookup yields CDR1 SGHRS and CDR2 YFSETQ. In DNA form, the CDR3 reads TGCGCCAGCAGCTCCCAGGGTGTCGGGGAGCTGTTTTTT. The encoded protein is CASSSQGVGELFF.

This chain links TRBV7-2 with TRBJ2-1, with 12 bases matching TRBD2. CDR1 and CDR2 (germline): SGHTA, FQGNSA. Germline trimming cut 0 bases from V and 8 bases from J; bases unmatched to any gene: 8. CDR3 length: 17 amino acids. The DNA of the CDR3 is TGTGCCAGCAGCTTAGCGAGACTAGCGGGAGAGGCGGATGAGCAGTTCTTC. Its translation: CASSLARLAGEADEQFF.

Ten or more counts support this clonotype. The chain employs TRBV4-2 and TRBJ1-2; D unresolved. Germline loops: CDR1 LGHNA, CDR2 YNFKEQ. V lost 2 bases and J 2 bases, leaving 9 bases between the germline ends. The CDR3 covers 14 residues. The CDR3 DNA follows: TGTGCCAGCAGCCAACCGGGATCCAACTATGGCTACACCTTC. Amino acids: CASSQPGSNYGYTF.

The chain is built from TRBV12-3 or TRBV12-4 and TRBJ1-3; D is perhaps TRBD1 (5 bases). The CDR3 runs 17 residues. The ends were cut back, 5 bases at V and 4 bases at J, with 21 bases in the middle. CDR3: CASSHSARRGKGNTIYF. The CDR3 nucleotides read TGTGCCAGCAGTCACAGCGCCCGGCGGGGCAAAGGAAACACCATATATTTT.

This clonotype was seen a handful of times. This chain joins TRBV7-2 and TRBJ1-1, with D tentatively TRBD1 (5 bases). This CDR3 is 15 amino acids long. V shed 6 bases and J shed 1 base, with 15 bases lying between them. The germline V gene encodes CDR1 SGHTA and CDR2 FQGNSA. CDR3 coding DNA: TGTGCCAGCAGGCCAGAGGGACGGGGGAACACTGAAGCTTTCTTT. The encoded protein is CASRPEGRGNTEAFF.

The chain joins TRBV12-3 or TRBV12-4 to TRBJ1-4; perhaps TRBD1 as D (6 bases). Trimming stripped 1 base from V and 9 bases from J, with 12 bases between. The CDR3 runs 14 residues. The CDR3 protein is CASSLDREMKKLFF. The CDR3, as DNA: TGTGCCAGCAGTTTAGACAGGGAAATGAAAAAACTGTTTTTT.

The chain carries TRBV28 and TRBJ2-3; possibly TRBD1 or TRBD2 for D (7 bases each). The germline V and J ends were trimmed by 6 bases and 1 base, with 14 bases remaining between them. From germline, CDR1 is MDHEN and CDR2 SYDVKM. The CDR3 contains 15 residues. The CDR3 DNA is TGTGCCAGCAGCAACAGGGGAGGGGGCACAGATACGCAGTATTTT. It codes for CASSNRGGGTDTQYF.

This clonotype was detected many times. V is TRBV7-2 and J is TRBJ2-1; D is possibly TRBD2 (5 bases). The CDR3 runs to 15 residues. V was pared by 1 base and J by 3 bases, with 10 bases between. CDR1 and CDR2 from the germline V gene are SGHTA and FQGNSA. CDR3 amino acids: CASSLGSGGYNEQFF. For the CDR3, the DNA is TGTGCCAGCAGCTTAGGTTCAGGAGGCTACAATGAGCAGTTCTTC.

There are a few counts of this clonotype. The chain joins TRBV2 to TRBJ1-4; D remains ambiguous. CDR1 SNHLY and CDR2 FYNNEI come from the germline V gene. Trimming shortened V by 6 bases and J by 10 bases, and 12 bases separated the two germline ends. The CDR3 covers 12 residues. CDR3 in amino acids: CASRNTVLKLFF. CDR3 DNA: TGTGCCAGCAGAAACACCGTCCTAAAACTGTTTTTT.

In its sample, this clonotype was seen a few times. The chain carries TRBV5-1 and TRBJ2-7; D perhaps matches TRBD1 (6 bases). Germline lookup yields CDR1 SGHRS and CDR2 YFSETQ. CDR3 size: 16 residues. V lost 3 bases, J lost 5 bases, and 21 bases lay in between. The CDR3: CASSSVGGFVYDEQYF. The CDR3 bases are TGCGCCAGCAGCTCCGTAGGGGGTTTCGTCTACGACGAGCAGTACTTC. The variable domain in full, completed from reference TRBV5-1 and TRBJ2-7, reads KAGVTQTPRYLIKTRGQQVTLSCSPISGHRSVSWYQQTPGQGLQFLFEYFSETQRNKGNFPGRFSGRQFSNSRSEMNVSTLELGDSALYLCASSSVGGFVYDEQYFGPGTRLTVT.